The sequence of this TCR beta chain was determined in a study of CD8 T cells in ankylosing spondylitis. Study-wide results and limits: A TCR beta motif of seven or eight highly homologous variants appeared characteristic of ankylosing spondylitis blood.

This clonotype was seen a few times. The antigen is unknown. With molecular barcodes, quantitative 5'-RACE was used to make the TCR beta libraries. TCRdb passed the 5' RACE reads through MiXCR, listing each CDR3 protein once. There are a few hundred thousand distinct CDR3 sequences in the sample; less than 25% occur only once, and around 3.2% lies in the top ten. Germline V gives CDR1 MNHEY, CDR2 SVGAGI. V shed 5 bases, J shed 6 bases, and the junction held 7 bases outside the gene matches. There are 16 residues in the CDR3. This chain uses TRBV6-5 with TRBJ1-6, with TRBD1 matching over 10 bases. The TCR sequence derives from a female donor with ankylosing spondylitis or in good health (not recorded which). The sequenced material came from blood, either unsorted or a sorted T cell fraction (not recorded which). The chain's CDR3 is CASSTDRGRGNSPLHF. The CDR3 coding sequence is TGTGCCAGCAGTACTGACAGGGGGCGAGGTAATTCACCCCTCCACTTT.